Shown below are 19 T cell receptor beta chains from a single sample sequenced in a study of chemoradiotherapy in HPV16-positive cancers. The protocol was immunoSEQ multiplex PCR, while the TCRdb copy is restricted to in-frame clones and leaves out a portion. Of about 5,400 clones in the sample, approximately 91% are singletons; the top ten hold approximately 2%. The sequences come from blood, collected from a patient who underwent chemoradiotherapy. The receptors here all came from a human donor with HPV-associated anogenital cancer.

This chain links TRBV5-1 with TRBJ2-5; 11 bases match TRBD2. In germline, CDR1 is SGHRS, CDR2 YFSETQ. The length of the CDR3 is 16 residues. The J segment lost 5 bases and the V segment lost 0 bases, leaving 6 bases of the junction unmatched. The CDR3 protein is CASSLEGSGRGETQYF. The CDR3 DNA reads TGCGCCAGCAGCTTGGAGGGTAGCGGGAGGGGTGAGACCCAGTACTTC.

The chain has TRBV7-9 and TRBJ2-3; TRBD2 matches 14 bases. CDR1 is SEHNR and CDR2 is FQNEAQ in the germline V gene (reference sequence). The V and J ends lost 5 bases and 2 bases, in that order; junction bases with no gene match: 3. The CDR3 is 16 amino acids. CDR3 protein: CASSVGLAGVTDTQYF. CDR3 nucleotides: TGTGCCAGCAGCGTGGGACTAGCGGGGGTCACAGATACGCAGTATTTT.

The chain is built from TRBV5-4 and TRBJ1-1; D possibly corresponds to TRBD1 (6 bases). In germline, CDR1 is SGHNT, CDR2 YYREEE (reference sequence). The V end lost 3 bases, the J end lost 6 bases, and 15 bases lay between the germline ends. CDR3 size: 14 residues. CDR3 sequence: CASSYRGTAPEAFF. CDR3 bases: TGTGCCAGCAGCTATAGGGGGACGGCGCCTGAAGCTTTCTTT.

Concerning this clone itself: Relative to the germline gene, one junction end is altered; a read error may explain this. The chain carries TRBV7-2 and TRBJ2-7; D remains unclear. Germline loops: CDR1 SGHTA, CDR2 FQGNSA. The CDR3 covers 14 residues. The CDR3 nucleotides are TGTGCCAGCAGTTTAGGTCCGCGAAGCTACGAGCAGTACTTC. Its protein product is CASSLGPRSYEQYF.

The chain couples TRBV21-1 to TRBJ2-7; TRBD2, as called in the table, went unchecked against the DNA. TRBV21-1 is marked as a pseudogene. This CDR3 spans 17 amino acids. The chain's CDR3 is CASSKALGRQISYEQYF. As DNA, the CDR3 is TGTGCCAGCAGCAAAGCGCTCGGGAGACAGATCTCCTACGAGCAGTACTTC.

J is TRBJ1-1 and V is TRBV5-1; perhaps TRBD1 as D (5 bases). Deletions cut 5 bases from V and 4 bases from J, with 9 bases between. The CDR3 consists of 12 residues. Germline-derived CDR1 and CDR2 are SGHRS and YFSETQ. Here the CDR3 DNA reads TGCGCCAGCAGTCGGGGGGGCACTGAAGCTTTCTTT. Amino acids: CASSRGGTEAFF.

V is TRBV5-4 and J is TRBJ2-7; D might be TRBD2 (5 bases). The CDR3 runs to 15 residues. Trimming pared 0 bases from V and 0 bases from J, leaving 10 bases between. CDR1 and CDR2 from the germline V gene are SGHNT and YYREEE (reference sequence). The CDR3 DNA sequence: TGTGCCAGCAGCTTGGGACTGGGGAGCTCCTACGAGCAGTACTTC. Its protein is CASSLGLGSSYEQYF.

The gene calls are TRBV19 and TRBJ1-4; possible D gene TRBD1, 5 bases. The CDR3 is 14 residues long. V gave up 2 bases and J gave up 4 bases, with 8 bases separating them. The germline gives CDR1 LNHDA, CDR2 SQIVND (reference sequence). The CDR3, as DNA: TGTGCCAGTAGTATACAGGGACTTAATGAAAAACTGTTTTTT. This translates into CASSIQGLNEKLFF.

V usage is TRBV4-2 and J usage is TRBJ2-2; 7 nucleotides line up with TRBD2. After removal of 3 bases from V and 0 bases from J, the junction contained 4 bases not matched to a gene. There are 16 residues in the CDR3. Germline V gives CDR1 LGHNA, CDR2 YNFKEQ. The CDR3 spells CASSQRAGTNTGELFF. DNA of the CDR3: TGTGCCAGCAGCCAGAGAGCGGGGACGAACACCGGGGAGCTGTTTTTT.

The V and J genes are TRBV10-1 and TRBJ1-2, with a weak D call TRBD1 (6 bases). V gave up 5 bases and J gave up 3 bases, with 16 bases separating them. The germline gives CDR1 WNHNN, CDR2 SYGVQD (reference sequence). The CDR3 contains 15 residues. In DNA form, the CDR3 reads TGCGCCAGCAGTCAAATCACAGGGAGGGACTATGGCTACACCTTC. Amino acid sequence: CASSQITGRDYGYTF.

The chain links TRBV27 to TRBJ1-5; D gene uncertain. CDR1 is MNHEY, CDR2 SMNVEV, per germline (reference sequence). The CDR3 covers 12 residues. V gave up 8 bases and J gave up 4 bases, with 9 bases separating them. The CDR3 bases are TGTGCCAGCGGACGAGCGAATCAGCCCCAGCATTTT. Residues: CASGRANQPQHF.

The V gene is TRBV2, the J gene TRBJ1-5; D not resolved. V gave up 4 bases and J gave up 9 bases, with 13 bases separating them. Germline values: CDR1 SNHLY, CDR2 FYNNEI. This CDR3 has 13 residues. The CDR3 loop is CASSGTSVGPQHF. In DNA, the CDR3 is TGTGCCAGCAGTGGGACGTCAGTCGGGCCCCAGCATTTT.

Here the CDR3 DNA reads TGTGCCAGTAGTCTACTCCAGGCTAACTATGGCTACACCTTC. Protein product: CASSLLQANYGYTF. J is TRBJ1-2 and V is TRBV19; D call uncertain. The ends were cut back, 5 bases at V and 0 bases at J, with 10 bases in the middle. There are 14 residues in the CDR3. CDR1 is LNHDA and CDR2 is SQIVND in the germline V gene (reference sequence).

The chain employs TRBV10-3 and TRBJ2-7; no reliable D call. There are 12 residues in the CDR3. Germline V gives CDR1 ENHRY, CDR2 SYGVKD. V lost 3 bases and J lost 3, with 6 bases in between. The CDR3 region has the DNA TGTGCCATCAGTGAAGGGATCTACGAGCAGTACTTC. Its protein product is CAISEGIYEQYF.

The chain is built from TRBV4-2 and TRBJ2-3, with no clear D. The CDR3 consists of 14 residues. Germline CDR1 LGHNA, CDR2 YNFKEQ. V was trimmed by 0 bases and J by 3 bases, leaving 7 bases between them. CDR3 nucleotide sequence: TGTGCCAGCAGCCAAGACGGTTCTACAGATACGCAGTATTTT. Translating gives CASSQDGSTDTQYF.

This sequence joins TRBV7-2 and TRBJ2-5, with D perhaps TRBD1 or TRBD2 (5 bases each). V was clipped by 5 bases and J by 4 bases, with 11 bases between them. Germline CDR1 and CDR2: SGHTA and FQGNSA. This CDR3 is built from 13 residues. The CDR3 sequence is CASSRDPRETQYF. CDR3 bases: TGTGCCAGCAGCCGGGACCCTAGAGAGACCCAGTACTTC.

V is TRBV6-5 and J is TRBJ1-6; a possible D gene is TRBD1 (5 bases). Germline lookup yields CDR1 MNHEY and CDR2 SVGAGI. V was cut by 8 bases and J by 14 bases, with 22 bases left in between. The CDR3 runs 14 residues. The CDR3 DNA follows: TGTGCCAGCGGAAGGGACTCCCGGGGGGAGGCCCTCCACTTT. Amino acids: CASGRDSRGEALHF.

This chain connects TRBV5-4 to TRBJ1-2, with TRBD1 identical over 7 bases. The CDR3 length is 14 residues. Trimming removed 2 bases from V and 6 bases from J; junction bases left unmatched: 7. The germline gives CDR1 SGHNT, CDR2 YYREEE (reference sequence). The CDR3 sequence: CASSFSGGIDGYTF. The CDR3 bases are TGTGCCAGCAGCTTCTCAGGGGGTATAGATGGCTACACCTTC.

The chain has TRBV9 and TRBJ2-3, with D perhaps matching TRBD2 (6 bases). The CDR3 is 14 amino acids. V shed 3 bases and J shed 2 bases, with 10 bases lying between them. Looked up from germline, CDR1 is SGDLS and CDR2 is YYNGEE. The CDR3 reads CASSGSGLTDTQYF. In nucleotides, the CDR3 is TGTGCCAGCAGCGGGAGCGGGCTCACAGATACGCAGTATTTT.